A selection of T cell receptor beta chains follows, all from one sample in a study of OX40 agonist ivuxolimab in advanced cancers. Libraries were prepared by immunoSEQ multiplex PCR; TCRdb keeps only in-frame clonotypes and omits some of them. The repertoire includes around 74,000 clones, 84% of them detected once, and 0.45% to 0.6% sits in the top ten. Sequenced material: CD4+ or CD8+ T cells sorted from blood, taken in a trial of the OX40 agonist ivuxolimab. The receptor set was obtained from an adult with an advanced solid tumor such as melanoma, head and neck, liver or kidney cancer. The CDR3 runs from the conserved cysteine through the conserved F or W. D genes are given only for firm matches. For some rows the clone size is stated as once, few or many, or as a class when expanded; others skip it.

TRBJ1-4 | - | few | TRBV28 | TGTGCCAGCAGTCAGAACAGGGCGACCTTTTTT | CASSQNRATFF
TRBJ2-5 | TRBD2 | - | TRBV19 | TGTGCCAGTAGTATAGTACCGGGAGCGGGGCAAGAGACCCAGTACTTC | CASSIVPGAGQETQYF
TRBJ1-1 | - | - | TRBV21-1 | TGTGCCAGCAGCCCTTTGGGATCAGGGAGGAACACTGAAGCTTTCTTT | CASSPLGSGRNTEAFF
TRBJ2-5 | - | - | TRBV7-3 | TGTGCCAGCAGCCACCGGAAGGACCACTCCAGGGAGACCCAGTACTTC | CASSHRKDHSRETQYF
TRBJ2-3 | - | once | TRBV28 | TGTGCCAGCAGTTTAGATGGCGGCGGGACCTTGGATACGCAGTATTTT | CASSLDGGGTLDTQYF
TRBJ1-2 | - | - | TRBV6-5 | TGTGCCAGCAGTTACTCCCGTCGGGACTATGGCTACACCTTC | CASSYSRRDYGYTF
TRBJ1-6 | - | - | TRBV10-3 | TGTGCCATCAGTGCCAGGGTTGGCTATAATTCACCCCTCCACTTT | CAISARVGYNSPLHF
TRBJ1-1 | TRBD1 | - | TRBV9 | TGTGCCAGCAGCCTCGTAGGGGGACAGCACACTGAAGCTTTCTTT | CASSLVGGQHTEAFF
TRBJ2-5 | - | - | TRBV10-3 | TGTGCCATCAAATCAGCACAGGGAGAGACCCAGTACTTC | CAIKSAQGETQYF
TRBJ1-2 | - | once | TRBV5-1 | TGCGCCAGCACCCTGGGGCCTGACTATGGCTACACCTTC | CASTLGPDYGYTF
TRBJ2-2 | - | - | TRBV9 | TGTGCCAGCAGCCCCCAAAGTGGACCCCTTTTGAACACCGGGGAGCTGTTTTTT | CASSPQSGPLLNTGELFF
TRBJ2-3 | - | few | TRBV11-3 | TGTGCCAGCAGCTTGAGCGGCAGGGCTTCAGATACGCAGTATTTT | CASSLSGRASDTQYF
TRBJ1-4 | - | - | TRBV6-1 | TGTGCCAGCAGCCAACGGGGACGGGGTAATGAAAAACTGTTTTTT | CASSQRGRGNEKLFF
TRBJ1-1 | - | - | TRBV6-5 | TGTGCCAGCAGTTACTCGAGACCGGGCACTGAAGCTTTCTTT | CASSYSRPGTEAFF
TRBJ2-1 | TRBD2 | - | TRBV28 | TGTGCCAGCAGTTTACTAGCGGGAGTAGACAATGAGCAGTTCTTC | CASSLLAGVDNEQFF
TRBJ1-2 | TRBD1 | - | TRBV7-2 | TGTGCCAGCAGCCCAGATGGACAGGCTGGCTACACCTTC | CASSPDGQAGYTF
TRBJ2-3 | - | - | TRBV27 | TGTGCCAGCAGCCCAAGGAGAGGCACAGATACGCAGTATTTT | CASSPRRGTDTQYF
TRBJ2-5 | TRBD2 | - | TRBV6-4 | TGTGCCAGCAGTGACTCGTGCCTAGCGGGAGAGACCCAGTACTTC | CASSDSCLAGETQYF
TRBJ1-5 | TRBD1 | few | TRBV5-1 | TGCGCCAGCAGCTTCGCTCCGGGACAGGGGGCAGGTCAGCCCCAGCATTTT | CASSFAPGQGAGQPQHF
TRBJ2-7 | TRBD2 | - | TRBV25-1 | TGTGCCAGCAGTGAACAAGCTAGCGGGACTCACGAGCAGTACTTC | CASSEQASGTHEQYF
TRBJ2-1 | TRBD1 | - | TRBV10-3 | TGTGCCATCAGTGAGTCCCAGGGGGCTGGCTCCTACAATGAGCAGTTCTTC | CAISESQGAGSYNEQFF
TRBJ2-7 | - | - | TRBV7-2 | TGTGCCAGCACCCACGGAAATTCCTACGAGCAGTACTTC | CASTHGNSYEQYF
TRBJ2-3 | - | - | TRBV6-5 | TGTGCCAGCAGTTACTCCTACGGCACAGATACGCAGTATTTT | CASSYSYGTDTQYF
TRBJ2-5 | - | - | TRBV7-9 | TGTGCCAGCAGCTCCCAAGAGACCCAGTACTTC | CASSSQETQYF
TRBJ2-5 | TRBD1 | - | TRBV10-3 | TGTGCCATCAGTGAGCCAGGGGGCGGAAAAGAGACCCAGTACTTC | CAISEPGGGKETQYF
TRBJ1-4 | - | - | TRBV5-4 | TGTGCCAGCAGCTTGTGGATTGGGGGCACTAATGAAAAACTGTTTTTT | CASSLWIGGTNEKLFF
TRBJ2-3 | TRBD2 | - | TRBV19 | TGTGCCACAGCCTCTTTACTAGCGGGGGGAGATACGCAGTATTTT | CATASLLAGGDTQYF
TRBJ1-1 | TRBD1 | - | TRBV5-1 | TGCGCCAGTAAAACCGGGACAGGGGACAGGAACACTGAAGCTTTCTTT | CASKTGTGDRNTEAFF
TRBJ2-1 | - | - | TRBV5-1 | TGCGCCAGCAGCTTGGGACTCTACAATGAGCAGTTCTTC | CASSLGLYNEQFF
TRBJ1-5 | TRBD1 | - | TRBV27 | TGTGCCAGCAGCCCCACTCAGGGGGCGTGGGGGCCCCAGCATTTT | CASSPTQGAWGPQHF
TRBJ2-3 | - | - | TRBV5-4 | TGTGCCAGCAGCTTAAGGCAGGGAGGTGGAACAGATACGCAGTATTTT | CASSLRQGGGTDTQYF
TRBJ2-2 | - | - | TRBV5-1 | TGCGCCAGCAGCTTGGGGTCCAGACCGAACACCGGGGAGCTGTTTTTT | CASSLGSRPNTGELFF
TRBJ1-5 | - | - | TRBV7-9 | TGTGCCAGCAGCTCAAGCCACGGGCCCCAGCATTTT | CASSSSHGPQHF
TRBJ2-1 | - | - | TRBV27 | TGTGCCAGCAGTTTAGGGACCAAGAATGAGCAGTTCTTC | CASSLGTKNEQFF
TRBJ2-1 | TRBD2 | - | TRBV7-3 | TGTGCCAGCAGTACGGGAGGGGGATACAATGAGCAGTTCTTC | CASSTGGGYNEQFF
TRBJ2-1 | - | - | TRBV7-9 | TGTGCCAGCAGCTTTAGCTCCTACAATGAGCAGTTCTTC | CASSFSSYNEQFF
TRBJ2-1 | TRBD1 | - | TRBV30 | TGTGCCTGGAATTACCGGGACAGGCCCTACAATGAGCAGTTCTTC | CAWNYRDRPYNEQFF
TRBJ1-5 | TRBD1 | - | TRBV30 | TGTGCCTGGAGTGTACTGTCCCCCCAGCAGGGGGGCTTTAATCAGCCCCAGCATTTT | CAWSVLSPQQGGFNQPQHF
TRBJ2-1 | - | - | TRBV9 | TGTGCCAGCAGCGTAGACGTGGGCGACTTACACAATGAGCAGTTCTTC | CASSVDVGDLHNEQFF
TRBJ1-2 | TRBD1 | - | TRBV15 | TGTGCCACCAGCAGAGCGGACAGGTCCCATGGCTACACCTTC | CATSRADRSHGYTF
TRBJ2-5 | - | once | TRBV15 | TGTGCCACCAGCAGAGATCACGGGGGCCAAGAGACCCAGTACTTC | CATSRDHGGQETQYF
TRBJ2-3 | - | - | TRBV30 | TGTGCCTGGAGTGTATCAGATACGCAGTATTTT | CAWSVSDTQYF
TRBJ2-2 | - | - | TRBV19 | TGTGCCAGTACCCCGGCGGACCGAGGTTTTCCCGGGGAGCTGTTTTTT | CASTPADRGFPGELFF
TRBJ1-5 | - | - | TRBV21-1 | TGTGCCAGCAGTCGGGGACATCAGCCCCAGCATTTT | CASSRGHQPQHF
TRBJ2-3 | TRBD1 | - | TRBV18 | TGTGCCAGCTCACCGGGACAGGGCGTACATACGCAGTATTTT | CASSPGQGVHTQYF